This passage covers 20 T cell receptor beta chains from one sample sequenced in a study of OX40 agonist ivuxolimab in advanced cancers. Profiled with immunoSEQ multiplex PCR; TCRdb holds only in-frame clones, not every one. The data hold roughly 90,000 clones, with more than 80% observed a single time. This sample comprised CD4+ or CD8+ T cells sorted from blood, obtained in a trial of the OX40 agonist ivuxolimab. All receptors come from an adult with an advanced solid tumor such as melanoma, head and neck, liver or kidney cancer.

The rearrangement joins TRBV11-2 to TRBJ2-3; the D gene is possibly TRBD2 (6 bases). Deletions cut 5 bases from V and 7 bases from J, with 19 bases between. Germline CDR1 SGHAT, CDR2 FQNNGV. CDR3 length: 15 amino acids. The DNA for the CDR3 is TGTGCCAGCAGCACCGACCGAGGGGACTTCAATACGCAGTATTTT. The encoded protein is CASSTDRGDFNTQYF.

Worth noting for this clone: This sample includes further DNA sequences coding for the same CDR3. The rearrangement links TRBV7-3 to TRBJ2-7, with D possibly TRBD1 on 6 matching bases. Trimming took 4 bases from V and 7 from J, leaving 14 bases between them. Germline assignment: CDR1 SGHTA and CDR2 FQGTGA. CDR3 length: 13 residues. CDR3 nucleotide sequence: TGTGCCAGCAGCTCGACAGGTTCCGGGGAGCAGTACTTC. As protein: CASSSTGSGEQYF.

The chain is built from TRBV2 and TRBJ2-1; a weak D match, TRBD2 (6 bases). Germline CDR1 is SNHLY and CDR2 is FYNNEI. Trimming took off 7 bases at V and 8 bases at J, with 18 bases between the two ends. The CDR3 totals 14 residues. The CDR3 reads CASKPGTANDEQFF. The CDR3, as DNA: TGTGCCAGCAAACCCGGGACTGCCAACGATGAGCAGTTCTTC.

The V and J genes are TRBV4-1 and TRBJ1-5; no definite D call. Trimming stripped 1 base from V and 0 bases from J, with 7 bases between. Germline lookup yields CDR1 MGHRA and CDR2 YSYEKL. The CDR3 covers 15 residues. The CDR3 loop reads CASSQGALSNQPQHF. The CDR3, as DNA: TGCGCCAGCAGCCAAGGGGCACTTAGCAATCAGCCCCAGCATTTT.

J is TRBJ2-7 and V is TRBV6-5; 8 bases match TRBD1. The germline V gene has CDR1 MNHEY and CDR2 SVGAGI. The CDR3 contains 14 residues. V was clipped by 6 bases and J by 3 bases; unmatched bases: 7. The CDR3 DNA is TGTGCCAGCAGCCAGACAGGGGCGCACTACGAGCAGTACGTC. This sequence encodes CASSQTGAHYEQYV.

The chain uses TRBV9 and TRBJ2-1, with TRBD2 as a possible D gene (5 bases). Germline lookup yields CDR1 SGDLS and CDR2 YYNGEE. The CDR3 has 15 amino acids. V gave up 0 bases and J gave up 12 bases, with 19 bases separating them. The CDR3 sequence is CASSVDGGRAYGQFF. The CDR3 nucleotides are TGTGCCAGCAGCGTAGACGGAGGACGGGCTTACGGGCAGTTCTTC.

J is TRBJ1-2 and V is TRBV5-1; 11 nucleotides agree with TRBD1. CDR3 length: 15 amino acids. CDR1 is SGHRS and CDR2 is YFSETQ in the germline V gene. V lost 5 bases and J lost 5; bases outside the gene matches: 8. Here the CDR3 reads CASSRTGGYLYGYTF. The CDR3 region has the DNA TGCGCCAGCAGTAGGACAGGGGGCTATTTGTATGGCTACACCTTC.

CDR3 loop: CATSRAMGQGSNQPQHF. CDR3 DNA sequence: TGTGCCACCAGCAGAGCCATGGGACAGGGGAGCAATCAGCCCCAGCATTTT. This chain joins TRBV15 and TRBJ1-5, with 10 bases identical to TRBD1. V was clipped by 1 base and J by 1 base; unmatched bases: 4. The CDR3 extends over 17 amino acids. Germline CDR1 LNHNV, CDR2 YYDKDF (reference sequence).

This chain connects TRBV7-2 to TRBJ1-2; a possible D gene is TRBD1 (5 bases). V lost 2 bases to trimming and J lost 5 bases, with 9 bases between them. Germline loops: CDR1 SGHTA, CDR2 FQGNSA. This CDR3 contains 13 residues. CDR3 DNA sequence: TGTGCCAGCAGCTTAAGTCCAGGGTATGGCTACACCTTC. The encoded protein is CASSLSPGYGYTF.

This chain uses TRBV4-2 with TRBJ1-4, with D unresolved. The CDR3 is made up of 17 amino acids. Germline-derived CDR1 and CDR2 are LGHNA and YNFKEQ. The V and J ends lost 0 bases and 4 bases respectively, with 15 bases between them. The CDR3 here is CASSQDLGPPHNEKLFF. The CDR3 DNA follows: TGTGCCAGCAGCCAAGATCTCGGGCCACCACATAATGAAAAACTGTTTTTT.

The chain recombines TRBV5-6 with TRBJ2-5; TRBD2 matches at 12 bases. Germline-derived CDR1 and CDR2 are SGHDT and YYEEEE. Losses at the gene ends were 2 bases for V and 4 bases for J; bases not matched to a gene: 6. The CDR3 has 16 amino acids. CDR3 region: CASSFHGLAGRETQYF. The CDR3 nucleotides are TGTGCCAGCAGCTTTCACGGACTAGCGGGGAGAGAGACCCAGTACTTC.

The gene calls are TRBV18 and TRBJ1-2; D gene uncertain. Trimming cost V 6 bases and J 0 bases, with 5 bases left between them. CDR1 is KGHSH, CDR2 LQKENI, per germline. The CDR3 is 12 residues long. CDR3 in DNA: TGTGCCAGCTCCGAATCTAACTATGGCTACACCTTC. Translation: CASSESNYGYTF.

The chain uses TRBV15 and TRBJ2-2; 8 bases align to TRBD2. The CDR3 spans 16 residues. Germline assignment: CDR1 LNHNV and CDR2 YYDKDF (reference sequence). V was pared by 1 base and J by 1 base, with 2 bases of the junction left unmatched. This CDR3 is CATSRAAGGNTGELFF. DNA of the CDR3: TGTGCCACCAGCAGAGCGGCGGGAGGGAACACCGGGGAGCTGTTTTTT.

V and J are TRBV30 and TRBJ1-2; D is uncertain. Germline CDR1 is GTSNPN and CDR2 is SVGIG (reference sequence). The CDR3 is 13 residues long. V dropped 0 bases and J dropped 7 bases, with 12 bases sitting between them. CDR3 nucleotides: TGTGCCTGGAGTGTAGTGGATCTCCTTGGCTACACCTTC. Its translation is CAWSVVDLLGYTF.

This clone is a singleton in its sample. This CDR3 is CASSEYNTGELFF. The CDR3 DNA sequence: TGTGCCAGCAGTGAATACAACACCGGGGAGCTGTTTTTT. The J gene is TRBJ2-2, the V gene TRBV25-1, with D unresolved. V lost 0 bases and J lost 2, with 1 base in between. Germline CDR1 is MGHDK and CDR2 is SYGVNS. The CDR3 consists of 13 residues.

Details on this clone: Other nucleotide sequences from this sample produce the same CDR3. The CDR3 here is CASSPDDTQYF. CDR3 bases: TGTGCCAGCAGCCCAGACGATACGCAGTATTTT. The gene calls are TRBV7-8 and TRBJ2-3; D gene uncertain. Germline V gene sequence: CDR1 SGHVS, CDR2 FQNEAQ. CDR3 length equals 11 residues. The ends were cut back, 5 bases at V and 6 bases at J, with 6 bases in the middle.

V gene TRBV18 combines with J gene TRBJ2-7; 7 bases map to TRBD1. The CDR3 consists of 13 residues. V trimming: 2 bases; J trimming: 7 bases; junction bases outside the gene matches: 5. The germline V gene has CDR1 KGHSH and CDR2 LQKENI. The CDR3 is CASSPFNRGEQYV. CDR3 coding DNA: TGTGCCAGCTCACCATTTAACAGGGGAGAGCAGTACGTC.

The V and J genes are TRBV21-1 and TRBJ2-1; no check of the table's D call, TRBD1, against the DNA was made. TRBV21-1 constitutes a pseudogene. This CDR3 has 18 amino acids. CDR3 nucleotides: TGTGCCAGCAGCAACACCGACCCCCGGGACAGGGAACTGAATGAGCAGTTCTTC. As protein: CASSNTDPRDRELNEQFF.

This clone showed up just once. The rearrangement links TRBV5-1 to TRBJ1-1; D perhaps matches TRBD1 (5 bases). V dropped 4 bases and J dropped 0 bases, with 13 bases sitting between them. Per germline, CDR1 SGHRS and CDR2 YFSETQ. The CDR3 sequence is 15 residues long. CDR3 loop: CASSRGQSMNTEAFF. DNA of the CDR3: TGCGCCAGCAGCCGAGGACAAAGTATGAACACTGAAGCTTTCTTT.

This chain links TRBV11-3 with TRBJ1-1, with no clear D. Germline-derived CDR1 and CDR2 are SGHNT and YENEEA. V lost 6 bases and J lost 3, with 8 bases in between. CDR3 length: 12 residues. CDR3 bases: TGTGCCAGCAGTAAGGACTACACTGAAGCTTTCTTT. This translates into CASSKDYTEAFF. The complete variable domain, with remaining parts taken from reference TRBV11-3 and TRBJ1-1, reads EAGVVQSPRYKIIEKKQPVAFWCNPISGHNTLYWYLQNLGQGPELLIRYENEEAVDDSQLPKDRFSAERLKGVDSTLKIQPAELGDSAVYLCASSKDYTEAFFGQGTRLTVV.